The text below deals with one T cell receptor beta chain. Germline CDR1 reads SGHAT; CDR2 reads FQNNGV. The V and J ends lost 5 bases and 1 base, in that order; junction bases with no gene match: 8. The CDR3 runs 15 residues. Clones were sequenced by immunoSEQ multiplex PCR, and TCRdb holds only the in-frame ones, with some missing. The sample shows approximately 77,000 clones, around 90% of them seen only once. This sample was included in a study of blood T cell repertoires in COVID-19. The specimen was peripheral blood. The gene calls are TRBV11-2 and TRBJ2-7, with TRBD1 identical over 7 bases. The TCR originated in a middle-aged man with active COVID-19. The CDR3 DNA reads TGTGCCAGCAGCCCGCGGACAGGTCCGTCCTACGAGCAGTACTTC. Its translation is CASSPRTGPSYEQYF.